This TCR beta chain was recovered during a study of T cell responses to AZD1222 COVID-19 vaccine. Comment on this clone: Its antigen is as yet unknown.

Germline CDR1 KGHSH, CDR2 LQKENI. The V gene end was trimmed by 3 bases and the J gene end by 5 bases; junction bases not matched to a gene: 12. CDR3 length equals 16 residues. Sequencing was performed with immunoSEQ multiplex PCR; in TCRdb, only in-frame clones are kept and a portion is missing. The repertoire holds approximately 75,000 clones, with around 87% as singletons. Study results and caveats: It was only after the peak T cell response that any repertoires were sampled.

The specimen comprised peripheral blood, sampled 28 days after the second AZD1222 dose. The chain is built from TRBV18 and TRBJ2-7; 8 bases match TRBD1. The receptor comes from an adult who received the AZD1222 COVID-19 vaccine. The CDR3 nucleotides are TGTGCCAGCTCACCGTCAACGCCGGGACAGGCTCACGAGCAGTACTTC. Translated, it gives CASSPSTPGQAHEQYF.